Listed below are T cell receptor beta chains from one sample, sequenced in a study of radiation and T cells in renal cell carcinoma. TCRdb's table, derived via immunoSEQ multiplex PCR, lists solely in-frame clones and lacks some. The table lists approximately 150,000 clones, approximately 86% of them singletons. Sequences were derived from blood, sampled from a patient whose treatment included radiotherapy and nephrectomy. The origin of the receptors is a woman aged 50 to 60 with renal cell carcinoma. The CDR3 runs from the conserved cysteine through the conserved F or W. The D gene is left open where the match is weak. Clone size is given for some rows only: seen once, a few or many times, or a class if the clone is expanded.

TRBV5-8	TRBJ1-1	TRBD1	few	TGTGCCAGCAGCTTGGTCCGGGACAGGGGGGGGGAAGCTTTCTTT	CASSLVRDRGGEAFF
TRBV7-2	TRBJ2-1	-	once	TGTGCCAGCAGCACCCCCCACAATGAGCAGTTCTTC	CASSTPHNEQFF
TRBV19	TRBJ1-6	-	-	TGTGCCAGTAGTATTCAGACAGAGGGGTATAATTCACCCCTCCACTTT	CASSIQTEGYNSPLHF
TRBV5-1	TRBJ2-5	-	-	TGCGCCAGCAGCTCCTGGAGGGGCGACGGATCTGAGACCCAGTACTTC	CASSSWRGDGSETQYF
TRBV9	TRBJ2-3	TRBD1	-	TGTGCCAGCAACACAGGGGGCGTAGATACGCAGTATTTT	CASNTGGVDTQYF
TRBV5-1	TRBJ2-1	-	-	TGCGCCAGCAGCTTCCGGACGGATCCCTACAATGAGCAGTTCTTC	CASSFRTDPYNEQFF
TRBV19	TRBJ2-7	TRBD2	-	TGTGCCAGTAGTCTTCGGGCTAGCGGGAGGCCCGACTTCTACGAGCAGTACTTC	CASSLRASGRPDFYEQYF
TRBV19	TRBJ1-1	-	once	TGTGCCAGTAGTATATCGCGGTTCAAGACTGAAGCTTTCTTT	CASSISRFKTEAFF
TRBV6-1	TRBJ1-5	-	-	TGTGCCAGCCTCTTGGGACACAGCCAACCCCAGCATTTT	CASLLGHSQPQHF
TRBV5-4	TRBJ2-2	TRBD1	-	TGTGCCAGCAGCATAGGGGGCTTCGACACCGGGGAGCTGTTTTTT	CASSIGGFDTGELFF
TRBV4-3	TRBJ2-7	TRBD2	-	TGCGCCAGCAGCCCGTACGAGCGGGAGTACGAGCAGTACTTC	CASSPYEREYEQYF
TRBV5-1	TRBJ1-5	-	-	TGCGCCAGCAGCTTGGGTCCCGCGGGGTCTGGACAGCCCCAGCATTTT	CASSLGPAGSGQPQHF
TRBV7-2	TRBJ2-3	TRBD2	-	TGTGCCAGCAGCAGACTAGCGGGCACAGATACGCAGTATTTT	CASSRLAGTDTQYF
TRBV11-3	TRBJ2-3	-	-	TGTGCCAGCAGCTTAGGCGCTAGCACAGATACGCAGTATTTT	CASSLGASTDTQYF
TRBV19	TRBJ2-3	-	-	TGTGCCAGTAGTACAGGTCAAGTCACAGATACGCAGTATTTT	CASSTGQVTDTQYF
TRBV5-4	TRBJ2-1	-	once	TGTGCCAGCAGCTTGGCCACTTTACCCTACAATGAGCAGTTCTTC	CASSLATLPYNEQFF
TRBV5-1	TRBJ1-4	-	once	TGCGCCAGCAGCTTAGGAGGGGTACGAGAAAAACTGTTTTTT	CASSLGGVREKLFF
TRBV7-8	TRBJ1-2	-	-	TGTGCCAGCACCCCCATAAGCCAGGGCTACACCTTC	CASTPISQGYTF
TRBV10-1	TRBJ2-5	TRBD1	-	TGCGCCAGCGGATCGACAGGGAAAGAGACCCAGTACTTC	CASGSTGKETQYF
TRBV19	TRBJ2-3	TRBD2	-	TGTGCCAGTAGTATAGGCAATAGCGGGAGGTATACGCAGTATTTT	CASSIGNSGRYTQYF
TRBV10-3	TRBJ1-1	-	few	TGTGCCATCAGTGAGGGGGGCACTGAAGCTTTCTTT	CAISEGGTEAFF
TRBV19	TRBJ1-4	-	-	TGTGCCAGTGGTATAAGGGCAACTAATGAAAAACTGTTTTTT	CASGIRATNEKLFF
TRBV7-2	TRBJ1-2	-	-	TGTGCCAGCAGCCCACACCAAAACTATGGCTACACCTTC	CASSPHQNYGYTF
TRBV6-1	TRBJ2-3	-	-	TGTGCCAGCAGTGAATGGACTCTCACAGATACGCAGTATTTT	CASSEWTLTDTQYF
TRBV9	TRBJ1-4	-	-	TGTGCCAGCAGCCCCGGAGGCCCAAAAGAGTCAAAACTGTTTTTT	CASSPGGPKESKLFF
TRBV9	TRBJ2-1	-	-	TGTGCCAGCAGCGTAGGGACGTTATCCCCCAATGAGCAGTTCTTC	CASSVGTLSPNEQFF
TRBV7-2	TRBJ2-3	TRBD2	-	TGTGCCAGCAGCTTAGCTAGCGGGGGGGATACGCAGTATTTT	CASSLASGGDTQYF
TRBV15	TRBJ1-1	-	once	TGTGCCACCAGCAGCCTCAGGAGGAACACTGAAGCTTTCTTT	CATSSLRRNTEAFF
TRBV12-5	TRBJ2-2	-	-	TGTGCTAGTGCCTACGGGACCCCCGCCGGGGAGCTGTTTTTT	CASAYGTPAGELFF
TRBV7-2	TRBJ1-2	-	-	TGTGCCAGCGCCGGGGCAGGGGAAGGCTACACCTTC	CASAGAGEGYTF
TRBV7-2	TRBJ2-7	-	-	TGTGCCAGCAGCGTCGGACTTTCGGGGGAGCAGTACTTC	CASSVGLSGEQYF
TRBV11-2	TRBJ2-7	-	-	TGTGCCAGCAGCTTAGGGGTCCCAGGCTACGAGCAGTACTTC	CASSLGVPGYEQYF
TRBV9	TRBJ1-3	-	-	TGTGCCAGCAGCGTAGGGGGACGGACACCGGGAAACACCATATATTTT	CASSVGGRTPGNTIYF
TRBV19	TRBJ1-2	-	-	TGTGCCAGTAGTATAACGAAACAGGGAGATGGCTACACCTTC	CASSITKQGDGYTF
TRBV2	TRBJ1-1	TRBD1	few	TGTGCCAGCAGGGAGAGAAGGACAGGGACCACTGAAGCTTTCTTT	CASRERRTGTTEAFF
TRBV10-3	TRBJ2-5	TRBD2	-	TGTGCCATCAGTCAGGGACTAGCGGGGGGGTTCGAGACCCAGTACTTC	CAISQGLAGGFETQYF
TRBV7-2	TRBJ1-1	-	-	TGTGCCAGCAGCTTAGAACAGGGTAACACTGAAGCTTTCTTT	CASSLEQGNTEAFF
TRBV6-1	TRBJ2-2	-	-	TGTGCCAGCAGTGAATTTGCCAGGGTATTCGGCGGGGAGCTGTTTTTT	CASSEFARVFGGELFF
TRBV30	TRBJ1-4	-	-	TGTGCCTGGGGCCGGGGGGCAACTAATGAAAAACTGTTTTTT	CAWGRGATNEKLFF